This TCR beta chain was identified during a study of Graves' ophthalmopathy and Graves' hyperthyroidism. Study-level information: Ahead of any treatment, peripheral blood was obtained at the initial diagnosis. Study-wide results and caveats: A roughly 84% specificity and around 90% sensitivity were achieved by a 13-signature model that separated ophthalmopathy from stable hyperthyroidism.

About this clonotype: The target antigen is unknown.

The CDR3 runs to 14 residues. Germline values: CDR1 LNHDA, CDR2 SQIVND (reference sequence). V shed 5 bases and J shed 13 bases, with 21 bases lying between them. Diagnoses were established from clinical symptoms, serum thyroxine, TRAb, thyroid ultrasound and orbital computed tomography. Amplified TCR beta CDR3 regions were obtained using RNA transcripts as template. The first-round RT-PCR employed HTBI primers together with the Qiagen OneStep RT-PCR kit. A multiplex PCR was then performed as the second round. TCRdb fed the multiplex PCR reads into MiXCR, producing one record per CDR3 protein. The sample lists roughly 160,000 distinct CDR3 sequences; around two fifths were seen once.

Sequencing input: peripheral blood. This chain joins TRBV19 and TRBJ2-4; D call uncertain. The TCR originated in a man aged 30 to 45 with Graves' ophthalmopathy. CDR3 coding DNA: TGTGCCAGTAGTGTTGGCGCGACCCGGGTCCTCCAGTACTTC. It codes for CASSVGATRVLQYF.